One and the same sample provided the 23 T cell receptor beta chains below, sequenced in a study of cytomegalovirus exposure and HLA in healthy donors. Here immunoSEQ multiplex PCR was the method, and the copy in TCRdb shows in-frame clones only, minus some. There are 150,000 to 200,000 clones in the sample; 75% to 90% occur only once, and over 5.5% lies in the top ten. Source material: PBMCs. These receptors were obtained from a man between 18 and 35 years old in good health and CMV-seropositive.

The chain joins TRBV6-5 to TRBJ1-1; D gene uncertain. Germline loops: CDR1 MNHEY, CDR2 SVGAGI. The CDR3 extends over 14 amino acids. Trimming cost V 7 bases and J 5 bases, with 17 bases left between them. The CDR3 is CASTPGVGRTEAFF. CDR3 nucleotide sequence: TGTGCCAGCACCCCCGGGGTCGGTCGGACTGAAGCTTTCTTT.

This CDR3 is CASSLGPTGETQYF. The DNA of the CDR3 is TGTGCCAGCAGCTTAGGGCCAACGGGGGAGACCCAGTACTTC. This rearrangement joins TRBV7-7 to TRBJ2-5; weak D call: TRBD2 (5 bases). V shed 1 base and J shed 5 bases, with 11 bases lying between them. The CDR3 spans 14 residues. Germline V lookup: CDR1 SSHAT, CDR2 FNYEAQ (reference sequence).

The V gene is TRBV27, the J gene TRBJ1-2; maybe TRBD1 (5 bases). CDR1 and CDR2 (germline): MNHEY, SMNVEV (reference sequence). The CDR3 has 13 residues. V was clipped by 9 bases and J by 4 bases, with 15 bases between them. CDR3 DNA: TGTGCCAGTTCCCCGGGACTAAGCTATGGCTACACCTTC. Translated, it gives CASSPGLSYGYTF.

The chain is built from TRBV10-3 and TRBJ2-7; D may be TRBD1 (6 bases). The V end lost 3 bases, the J end lost 7 bases, and 22 bases lay between the germline ends. This CDR3 contains 16 residues. Germline V gene sequence: CDR1 ENHRY, CDR2 SYGVKD. CDR3 protein: CAISEPSERGYGEQYF. CDR3 bases: TGTGCCATCAGTGAACCTTCGGAGAGGGGGTATGGGGAGCAGTACTTC.

The chain couples TRBV15 to TRBJ2-5, with 7 bases lining up with TRBD1. Unmatched junction bases numbered 13, after V lost 5 bases and J lost 4 bases. The CDR3 is 16 amino acids. Germline lookup yields CDR1 LNHNV and CDR2 YYDKDF (reference sequence). CDR3 sequence: CATSDPPTGDGETQYF. The CDR3 nucleotides read TGTGCCACCAGCGATCCGCCCACAGGGGACGGAGAGACCCAGTACTTC.

This chain uses TRBV29-1 with TRBJ2-5; 9 bases align to TRBD2. Germline CDR1 is SQVTM and CDR2 is ANQGSEA. The CDR3 runs 15 residues. Trimming cost V 4 bases and J 4 bases; bases outside gene matches: 10. The CDR3 DNA is TGCAGCGTTGCTGGGGTAGCGGGAGTTCGAGAGACCCAGTACTTC. It yields the protein CSVAGVAGVRETQYF.

The genes are TRBV30 and TRBJ2-3; D may be TRBD1 (6 bases). Deletions cut 4 bases from V and 2 bases from J, with 10 bases between. The CDR3 runs to 13 residues. Germline CDR1 GTSNPN, CDR2 SVGIG (reference sequence). The CDR3 sequence: CAWTGDNTDTQYF. CDR3 bases: TGTGCCTGGACAGGGGATAACACAGATACGCAGTATTTT.

This chain uses TRBV5-1 with TRBJ1-4; 7 bases map to TRBD1. This CDR3 has 14 amino acids. Per the germline V gene, CDR1 is SGHRS and CDR2 is YFSETQ. Unmatched junction bases numbered 5, after V lost 4 bases and J lost 5 bases. This CDR3 reads CASSQGGRNEKLFF. CDR3 sequence (DNA): TGCGCCAGCAGCCAGGGGGGAAGAAATGAAAAACTGTTTTTT.

The CDR3 DNA sequence: TGCGCCAGCAGCAGCGCGACAGGGCTAAAACGTGAGAGCAATCAGCCCCAGCATTTT. Its protein product is CASSSATGLKRESNQPQHF. V is TRBV5-1 and J is TRBJ1-5; 7 bases are a match to TRBD1. Germline V gene lookup returns CDR1 SGHRS and CDR2 YFSETQ. CDR3 length equals 19 residues. J lost 1 base, V lost 4 bases, and 17 bases had no gene match. Complete variable domain (other parts from reference TRBV5-1 and TRBJ1-5): KAGVTQTPRYLIKTRGQQVTLSCSPISGHRSVSWYQQTPGQGLQFLFEYFSETQRNKGNFPGRFSGRQFSNSRSEMNVSTLELGDSALYLCASSSATGLKRESNQPQHFGDGTRLSIL.

The CDR3 protein is CARGQGAPTDTQYF. CDR3 in DNA: TGTGCCAGAGGACAGGGGGCGCCGACAGATACGCAGTATTTT. This rearrangement joins TRBV2 to TRBJ2-3, with 11 bases matching TRBD1. The CDR3 extends over 14 amino acids. Germline lookup yields CDR1 SNHLY and CDR2 FYNNEI. The junction had 5 bases not matched to a gene; V was cut back by 9 bases and J by 3 bases.

This clone came up once. The V gene is TRBV6-1, the J gene TRBJ2-7, with a possible D match to TRBD2 (6 bases). V was clipped by 11 bases and J by 5 bases, with 13 bases between them. This CDR3 is 11 amino acids long. Germline V gene lookup returns CDR1 MNHNS and CDR2 SASEGT. CDR3 residues: CAAGGVDEQYF. The CDR3 nucleotides are TGTGCCGCTGGAGGGGTCGACGAGCAGTACTTC.

This clone showed up just once. The chain has TRBV5-1 and TRBJ1-2, with D perhaps TRBD1 (6 bases). The germline V gene has CDR1 SGHRS and CDR2 YFSETQ. This CDR3 region has 14 residues. Trimming left V 1 base short and J 5 bases short, with 12 bases between. The CDR3 reads CASSLSGGDYGYTF. The DNA of the CDR3 is TGCGCCAGCAGCTTGAGTGGGGGCGATTATGGCTACACCTTC.

V is TRBV9 and J is TRBJ2-7; weak D call: TRBD1 (5 bases). Germline V gene data show CDR1 as SGDLS and CDR2 as YYNGEE. This CDR3 has 12 amino acids. V lost 7 bases and J 7 bases, leaving 15 bases between the germline ends. The CDR3 reads CASSQGDGEQYF. The CDR3 nucleotides are TGTGCCAGCTCGCAGGGCGATGGGGAGCAGTACTTC.

The chain joins TRBV7-2 to TRBJ1-2; D is uncertain. CDR1 SGHTA and CDR2 FQGNSA come from the germline V gene. The CDR3 sequence is 12 residues long. Trimming took off 1 base at V and 4 bases at J, with 4 bases between the two ends. In nucleotides, the CDR3 is TGTGCCAGCAGCTTAGACTCCTATGGCTACACCTTC. As protein: CASSLDSYGYTF.

The rearrangement links TRBV4-1 to TRBJ2-3, with D hard to call. The CDR3 is made up of 14 amino acids. Per the germline V gene, CDR1 is MGHRA and CDR2 is YSYEKL. Between the trimmed V and J ends, which lost 11 bases and 4 bases, there was a span of 19 bases. The CDR3: CASNPVLVADTQYF. CDR3 nucleotides: TGCGCCTCAAACCCAGTGCTAGTAGCAGATACGCAGTATTTT.

The rearrangement joins TRBV14 to TRBJ2-7; TRBD2 aligns across 13 bases. Germline V CDR1 and CDR2: SGHDN, FVKESK. There are 19 residues in the CDR3. Germline trimming cut 4 bases from V and 2 bases from J; bases unmatched to any gene: 14. The CDR3 coding sequence is TGTGCCAGCAGCCTTCCCCCGGGACTAGCGGGATCCTCCCCCTACGAGCAGTACTTC. Amino acids: CASSLPPGLAGSSPYEQYF.

To note about this clone: The same CDR3 can be traced to other DNA sequences in this sample. The CDR3 region has the DNA TGCAGCGTCGCTACAGGTAACACTGAAGCTTTCTTT. It yields the protein CSVATGNTEAFF. The genes are TRBV29-1 and TRBJ1-1, with a possible D match to TRBD1 (5 bases). Germline CDR1 is SQVTM and CDR2 is ANQGSEA. The CDR3 runs to 12 residues. Trimming left V 6 bases short and J 2 bases short, with 10 bases between.

The chain joins TRBV5-1 to TRBJ1-2; 9 nucleotides line up with TRBD1. The V and J ends lost 4 bases and 6 bases, in that order; junction bases with no gene match: 4. The V gene's germline CDR1 is SGHRS and CDR2 YFSETQ. CDR3 length: 13 residues. The CDR3 spells CASSADRGNGYTF. The DNA of the CDR3 is TGCGCCAGCAGCGCCGACAGGGGGAATGGCTACACCTTC.

The rearrangement joins TRBV5-6 to TRBJ2-5, with 8 bases lining up with TRBD2. The CDR3 is 16 residues long. The germline V gene encodes CDR1 SGHDT and CDR2 YYEEEE. V trimming: 4 bases; J trimming: 4 bases; junction bases outside the gene matches: 12. The CDR3 protein is CASSLTGLVRGETQYF. The CDR3, as DNA: TGTGCCAGCAGCCTTACGGGACTAGTTAGAGGAGAGACCCAGTACTTC.

The V gene is TRBV9, the J gene TRBJ2-1; 13 nucleotides match TRBD2. This CDR3 is built from 15 residues. After removal of 4 bases from V and 8 bases from J, the junction contained 6 bases not matched to a gene. CDR1 and CDR2 (germline): SGDLS, YYNGEE. The CDR3 loop reads CASSQGLAGRDEQFF. For the CDR3, the DNA is TGTGCCAGCAGCCAGGGACTAGCGGGAAGGGATGAGCAGTTCTTC.

This chain links TRBV5-1 with TRBJ2-5; D might be TRBD1 (7 bases). CDR1 and CDR2 from the germline V gene are SGHRS and YFSETQ. The CDR3 has 15 amino acids. V was trimmed by 4 bases and J by 1 base, leaving 14 bases between them. CDR3 sequence: CASSAAQGGQETQYF. The CDR3 coding sequence is TGCGCCAGCAGCGCCGCCCAGGGGGGCCAAGAGACCCAGTACTTC.

The gene calls are TRBV5-1 and TRBJ2-7; perhaps TRBD1 as D (5 bases). The germline V gene has CDR1 SGHRS and CDR2 YFSETQ. The CDR3 is 13 residues long. Trimming shortened V by 0 bases and J by 6 bases, and 10 bases separated the two germline ends. For the CDR3, the DNA is TGCGCCAGCAGCTTGGCCTGGGGCAGCGAGCAGTACTTC. Translating it yields CASSLAWGSEQYF.

The count of this clone is one. The J gene is TRBJ2-1, the V gene TRBV5-1; the D gene is possibly TRBD2 (6 bases). V was pared by 3 bases and J by 2 bases, with 12 bases between. The CDR3 runs 15 residues. CDR1 and CDR2 from the germline V gene are SGHRS and YFSETQ. CDR3 nucleotide sequence: TGCGCCAGCAGCTCTCGGGAGAGGACCTACAATGAGCAGTTCTTC. Translated: CASSSRERTYNEQFF.